This T cell receptor beta chain was captured in a study of T cell responses to AZD1222 COVID-19 vaccine. Germline CDR1 SGHNT, CDR2 YENEEA. V was clipped by 5 bases and J by 5 bases, with 16 bases between them. The CDR3 is made up of 14 amino acids. Assay: immunoSEQ multiplex PCR; the TCRdb copy retains only in-frame clones and omits some. In the table there are approximately 76,000 clones, 80% to 85% of which are singletons. Whole-study findings and limits: CD4 TCRs covered the whole spike, strongest at regions 160-218 and 743-854. The donor group comprised mostly white British people and more females; the analysis possibly underestimated clonal diversity. Increases in Spike-specific TCR breadth and depth were seen after two AZD1222 doses. Without day 14 samples, only post-peak T cell repertoires were studied.

Details on this clone: Its target is not known.

This sample comprised peripheral blood, obtained on day 0 of AZD1222 vaccination. The rearrangement uses TRBV11-3 and TRBJ2-7; a weak D match, TRBD2 (6 bases). This TCR came from an adult in good health. CDR3 region: CASSPLGGGDEQYF. The DNA for the CDR3 is TGTGCCAGCAGCCCCCTGGGGGGAGGTGACGAGCAGTACTTC.